These 28 T cell receptor beta chains originate from one sample sequenced in a study of blood T cell repertoires in COVID-19. This table comes from immunoSEQ multiplex PCR, and its TCRdb copy is limited to in-frame clones, with some not included. The data hold some 260,000 clones, with roughly 87% observed a single time. Input material: PBMCs or T cells enriched from blood (not recorded which). The receptors originated from a woman aged 25 to 39 with acute COVID-19.

This clone has only one observation. The rearrangement uses TRBV5-1 and TRBJ1-2, with TRBD1 matching over 7 bases. This CDR3 is 14 amino acids long. Germline V CDR1 and CDR2: SGHRS, YFSETQ. V lost 4 bases to trimming and J lost 5 bases; unmatched junction nucleotides: 8. In DNA form, the CDR3 reads TGCGCCAGCAGCCTGACGACAGGGCGTTATGGCTACACCTTC. This encodes CASSLTTGRYGYTF.

The chain has TRBV3-1 (or the pseudogene TRBV3-2) and TRBJ1-2; D remains unclear. The CDR3 is made up of 12 amino acids. The V gene's germline CDR1 is LGHDT and CDR2 YNNKEL (reference sequence). Trimming took 2 bases from V and 7 from J, leaving 8 bases between them. The CDR3 loop is CASSQSEVGYTF. The DNA of the CDR3 is TGTGCCAGCAGCCAATCAGAGGTTGGCTACACCTTC.

The chain employs TRBV7-8 and TRBJ1-1, with TRBD1 as a possible D gene (6 bases). The V gene's germline CDR1 is SGHVS and CDR2 FQNEAQ. The CDR3 is made up of 15 amino acids. V gave up 5 bases and J gave up 1 base, with 14 bases separating them. The CDR3 spells CASSLAAGANTEAFF. The DNA for the CDR3 is TGTGCCAGCAGCCTGGCCGCGGGGGCGAACACTGAAGCTTTCTTT.

The V call is TRBV7-2, the J call TRBJ1-3, with D possibly matching TRBD1 (5 bases). The CDR3 has 17 residues. Trimming took off 5 bases at V and 0 bases at J, with 17 bases between the two ends. The V gene's germline CDR1 is SGHTA and CDR2 FQGNSA. This chain's CDR3 is CASSRARVAHSGNTIYF. The CDR3 coding sequence is TGTGCCAGCAGCCGTGCCAGGGTGGCCCACTCTGGAAACACCATATATTTT.

V usage is TRBV20-1 and J usage is TRBJ2-1, with TRBD2 identical over 7 bases. V lost 3 bases and J lost 6; bases outside the gene matches: 14. The germline CDR1 and CDR2 sequences are DFQATT and SNEGSKA (reference sequence). There are 16 residues in the CDR3. The CDR3 nucleotides read TGCAGTGCTAGTCCCGCGGGAGCGATTTGGGTCAATGAGCAGTTCTTC. Translating gives CSASPAGAIWVNEQFF.

This clone was seen more than once but under ten times. V gene TRBV30 combines with J gene TRBJ1-2; tentative D call: TRBD1 (6 bases). CDR1 GTSNPN and CDR2 SVGIG come from the germline V gene (reference sequence). V was shortened by 1 base and J by 6 bases, with 15 bases between the two germline ends. The CDR3 is 14 residues long. Here the CDR3 DNA reads TGTGCCTGGAGTGCGGACAGCAAAGGAGATGGCTACACCTTC. It yields the protein CAWSADSKGDGYTF.

The rearrangement joins TRBV5-1 to TRBJ2-3; 7 nucleotides match TRBD1. V trimming: 3 bases; J trimming: 2 bases; junction bases outside the gene matches: 9. Germline CDR1 is SGHRS and CDR2 is YFSETQ. The CDR3 covers 16 residues. CDR3 sequence (DNA): TGCGCCAGCAGCTCCCTGGGACAGCCCTTCACAGATACGCAGTATTTT. It specifies CASSSLGQPFTDTQYF.

The chain has TRBV4-3 and TRBJ2-7, with 10 nucleotides matching TRBD2. The junction had 1 base not matched to a gene; V was cut back by 0 bases and J by 2 bases. The CDR3 is 15 residues long. Germline lookup yields CDR1 LGHNA and CDR2 YSLEER. The CDR3 here is CASSQELAGPYEQYF. In DNA form, the CDR3 reads TGCGCCAGCAGCCAAGAACTAGCGGGACCCTACGAGCAGTACTTC.

V and J are TRBV9 and TRBJ1-4, with 8 bases lining up with TRBD1. CDR3 length equals 13 residues. V shed 3 bases, J shed 14 bases, and the junction held 9 bases outside the gene matches. The V gene's germline CDR1 is SGDLS and CDR2 YYNGEE. Written as DNA, the CDR3 is TGTGCCAGCAGCGGCCGGGACAGGCAGAGCCTGTTTTTT. The encoded protein is CASSGRDRQSLFF. The whole variable domain, filled in from reference TRBV9 and TRBJ1-4, reads DSGVTQTPKHLITATGQRVTLRCSPRSGDLSVYWYQQSLDQGLQFLIQYYNGEERAKGNILERFSAQQFPDLHSELNLSSLELGDSALYFCASSGRDRQSLFFGSGTQLSVL.

DNA of the CDR3: TGTGCCAGCAGTGGGGCGGCCGGGGGTCAACGAGACGAGCAGTACTTC. It translates to CASSGAAGGQRDEQYF. The chain combines TRBV6-1 with TRBJ2-7, with D possibly being TRBD2 (6 bases). V was clipped by 4 bases and J by 5 bases, with 21 bases between them. Germline V gene lookup returns CDR1 MNHNS and CDR2 SASEGT. The CDR3 has 16 residues.

This clone is a singleton in its sample. The gene calls are TRBV28 and TRBJ1-5, with a weak D call TRBD1 (5 bases). V was cut by 10 bases and J by 7 bases, with 14 bases left in between. Per germline, CDR1 MDHEN and CDR2 SYDVKM. This CDR3 is 12 amino acids long. The CDR3 spells CAIGGLWQPQHF. The CDR3 region has the DNA TGTGCCATTGGGGGGTTGTGGCAGCCCCAGCATTTT.

The genes are TRBV29-1 and TRBJ2-1, with 13 bases lining up with TRBD2. The CDR3 contains 14 residues. Germline assignment: CDR1 SQVTM and CDR2 ANQGSEA. V gave up 6 bases and J gave up 10 bases; unmatched junction bases: 9. CDR3 protein: CSVLPTSGGLEQFF. The CDR3, as DNA: TGCAGCGTGCTCCCGACTAGCGGGGGGTTAGAGCAGTTCTTC.

V and J are TRBV5-1 and TRBJ2-7; 12 positions agree with TRBD2. The J segment lost 1 base and the V segment lost 2 bases, leaving 7 bases of the junction unmatched. The V gene's germline CDR1 is SGHRS and CDR2 YFSETQ. The length of the CDR3 is 17 residues. DNA of the CDR3: TGCGCCAGCAGCTTTCATTGGACTAGCGGGACGTCCTACGAGCAGTACTTC. Protein product: CASSFHWTSGTSYEQYF.

A few counts support this clone. The rearrangement joins TRBV3-1 (or the pseudogene TRBV3-2) to TRBJ2-7; 11 bases are a match to TRBD2. V was clipped by 1 base and J by 7 bases; unmatched bases: 9. The CDR3 has 16 residues. Looked up from germline, CDR1 is LGHDT and CDR2 is YNNKEL (reference sequence). CDR3 sequence (DNA): TGTGCCAGCAGCCAAGGTCGACTAGCGGGATCCGGGGAGCAGTACTTC. Encoded protein: CASSQGRLAGSGEQYF.

J is TRBJ1-6 and V is TRBV7-2; D is possibly TRBD1 (5 bases). The germline V gene encodes CDR1 SGHTA and CDR2 FQGNSA. The CDR3 length is 15 residues. The germline V and J ends were trimmed by 1 base and 10 bases, with 14 bases remaining between them. The DNA of the CDR3 is TGTGCCAGCAGCTTAGTGGGAGGGGACGGATCACCCCTCCACTTT. This translates into CASSLVGGDGSPLHF.

The V call is TRBV12-3 or TRBV12-4, the J call TRBJ2-1; TRBD2 aligns across 8 bases. The CDR3 covers 13 residues. The V gene end was trimmed by 7 bases and the J gene end by 5 bases; junction bases not matched to a gene: 4. CDR3 nucleotide sequence: TGTGCCAGCACTAGCGGGCTTAACAATGAGCAGTTCTTC. As protein: CASTSGLNNEQFF.

The chain joins TRBV5-8 to TRBJ2-1; D not resolved. Per the germline V gene, CDR1 is SGHTS and CDR2 is YDEGEE. The ends were cut back, 2 bases at V and 0 bases at J, with 12 bases in the middle. This CDR3 has 16 residues. CDR3 in DNA: TGTGCCAGCAGCTTTCCACTGCGAAGCTCCTACAATGAGCAGTTCTTC. Amino acid sequence: CASSFPLRSSYNEQFF. The full variable domain, rest sourced from reference TRBV5-8 and TRBJ2-1, is EAGVTQSPTHLIKTRGQQATLRCSPISGHTSVYWYQQALGLGLQFLLWYDEGEERNRGNFPPRFSGRQFPNYSSELNVNALELEDSALYLCASSFPLRSSYNEQFFGPGTRLTVL.

This CDR3 reads CASSRNRAGNQPQHF. Here the CDR3 DNA reads TGTGCCAGCAGCAGAAACAGGGCTGGAAATCAGCCCCAGCATTTT. The J gene is TRBJ1-5, the V gene TRBV11-2; D may be TRBD1 (6 bases). The CDR3 is made up of 15 amino acids. In germline, CDR1 is SGHAT, CDR2 FQNNGV. V shed 5 bases and J shed 4 bases, with 15 bases lying between them.

The chain carries TRBV2 and TRBJ1-4; D is undetermined. The CDR3 has 12 residues. The germline V and J ends were trimmed by 7 bases and 8 bases, with 11 bases remaining between them. The germline V gene encodes CDR1 SNHLY and CDR2 FYNNEI. The chain's CDR3 is CASMREGEKLFF. CDR3 coding DNA: TGTGCCAGCATGCGGGAAGGGGAAAAACTGTTTTTT.

The rearrangement joins TRBV2 to TRBJ1-2; D perhaps matches TRBD1 (5 bases). The ends were cut back, 1 base at V and 8 bases at J, with 5 bases in the middle. CDR1 is SNHLY, CDR2 FYNNEI, per germline. CDR3 length: 11 residues. CDR3 coding DNA: TGTGCCAGCAGTGAAGGGGGCGGCTACACCTTC. This translates into CASSEGGGYTF.

The CDR3 DNA reads as TGTGCCAGCAGTGAAGAGGCAGGGGAAAGGGATGGCTACACCTTC. Its protein product is CASSEEAGERDGYTF. The chain recombines TRBV6-1 with TRBJ1-2; maybe TRBD1 (6 bases). Trimming pared 1 base from V and 6 bases from J, leaving 15 bases between. The CDR3 runs to 15 residues. CDR1 MNHNS and CDR2 SASEGT come from the germline V gene.

The rearrangement uses TRBV5-1 and TRBJ2-5; TRBD2 aligns across 13 bases. J was trimmed by 8 bases and V by 7 bases; bases with no gene match: 20. The CDR3 contains 18 residues. CDR1 and CDR2 (germline): SGHRS, YFSETQ. The CDR3 loop is CASAFGAGGLAGSVTQYF. CDR3 bases: TGCGCCAGCGCCTTTGGGGCTGGGGGACTAGCGGGGAGCGTTACCCAGTACTTC.

The chain uses TRBV20-1 and TRBJ1-1; TRBD1 aligns across 8 bases. The germline V gene has CDR1 DFQATT and CDR2 SNEGSKA (reference sequence). V was clipped by 3 bases and J by 3 bases; unmatched bases: 15. The CDR3 covers 17 residues. The CDR3 loop reads CSASKPHSQGVYTEAFF. The DNA for the CDR3 is TGCAGTGCTAGTAAACCCCATTCACAGGGGGTATACACTGAAGCTTTCTTT.

This rearrangement joins TRBV5-5 to TRBJ1-1; D is undetermined. CDR3 length: 14 amino acids. The V gene's germline CDR1 is SGHKS and CDR2 YYEKEE (reference sequence). V shed 1 base and J shed 1 base, with 8 bases lying between them. The CDR3 bases are TGTGCCAGCAGCTTGTGGCAGGCGAACACTGAAGCTTTCTTT. Translation: CASSLWQANTEAFF.

The V gene is TRBV10-3, the J gene TRBJ2-5, with D maybe TRBD1 (5 bases). CDR1 ENHRY and CDR2 SYGVKD come from the germline V gene. This CDR3 spans 14 amino acids. The ends were cut back, 2 bases at V and 1 base at J, with 8 bases in the middle. The CDR3 nucleotides are TGTGCCATCAGTGAGAAGGGGCCCCAAGAGACCCAGTACTTC. Translating it yields CAISEKGPQETQYF.

The rearrangement uses TRBV18 and TRBJ2-1; a weak D match, TRBD2 (5 bases). The V end was cut by 3 bases, the J end by 8 bases, with 11 bases between. The CDR3 runs 13 residues. Germline-derived CDR1 and CDR2 are KGHSH and LQKENI. As DNA, the CDR3 is TGTGCCAGCTCACCGCCGGAGAGGGATGAGCAGTTCTTC. Translation gives CASSPPERDEQFF.

This clone occurred a few times. The V call is TRBV6-5, the J call TRBJ1-2, with 9 bases identical to TRBD1. Germline CDR1 and CDR2: MNHEY and SVGAGI. CDR3 size: 14 residues. The ends lost 7 bases at V and 8 bases at J; junction bases unmatched: 11. CDR3 residues: CASTTTGGHGGYTF. The DNA of the CDR3 is TGTGCCAGCACAACCACAGGGGGCCACGGAGGCTACACCTTC.

This chain connects TRBV21-1 to TRBJ1-4; TRBD1, as called in the table, went unchecked against the DNA. TRBV21-1 is deemed a pseudogene. The CDR3 is made up of 16 amino acids. CDR3 nucleotide sequence: TGTGCCAGCAGTCACAAGAAGGGTTGGGGGCGCGAAAAACTGTTTTTT. Translating it yields CASSHKKGWGREKLFF.